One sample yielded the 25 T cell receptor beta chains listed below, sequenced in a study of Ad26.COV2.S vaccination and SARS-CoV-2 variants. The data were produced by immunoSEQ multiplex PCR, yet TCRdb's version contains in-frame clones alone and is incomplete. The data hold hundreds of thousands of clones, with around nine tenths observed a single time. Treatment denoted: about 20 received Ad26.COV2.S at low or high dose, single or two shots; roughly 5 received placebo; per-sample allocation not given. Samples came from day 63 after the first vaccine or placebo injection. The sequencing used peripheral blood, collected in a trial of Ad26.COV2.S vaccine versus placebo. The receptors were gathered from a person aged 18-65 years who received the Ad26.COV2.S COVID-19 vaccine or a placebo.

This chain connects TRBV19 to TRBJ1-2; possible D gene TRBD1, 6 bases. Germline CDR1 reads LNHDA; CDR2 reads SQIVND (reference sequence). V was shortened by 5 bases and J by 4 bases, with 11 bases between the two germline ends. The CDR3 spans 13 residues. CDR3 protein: CASSFDRSYGYTF. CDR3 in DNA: TGTGCCAGTAGTTTCGACAGGAGCTATGGCTACACCTTC.

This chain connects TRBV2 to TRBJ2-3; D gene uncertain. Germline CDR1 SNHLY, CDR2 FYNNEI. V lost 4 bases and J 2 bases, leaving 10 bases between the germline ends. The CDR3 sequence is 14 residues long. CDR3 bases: TGTGCCAGCAGTGTCGTACCGGTCACAGATACGCAGTATTTT. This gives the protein CASSVVPVTDTQYF.

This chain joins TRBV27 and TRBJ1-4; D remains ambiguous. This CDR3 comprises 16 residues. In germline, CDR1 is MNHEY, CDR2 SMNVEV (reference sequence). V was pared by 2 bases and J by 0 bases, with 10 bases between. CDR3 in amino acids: CASSLKAVPTNEKLFF. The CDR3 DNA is TGTGCCAGCAGTTTAAAAGCAGTCCCAACTAATGAAAAACTGTTTTTT.

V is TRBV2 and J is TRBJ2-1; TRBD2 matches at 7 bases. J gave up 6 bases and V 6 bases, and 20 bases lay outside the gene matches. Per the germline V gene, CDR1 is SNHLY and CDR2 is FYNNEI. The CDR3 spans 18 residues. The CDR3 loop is CASSGDLGLAVDPNEQFF. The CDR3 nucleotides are TGTGCCAGCAGCGGCGACCTCGGTCTAGCGGTAGACCCCAATGAGCAGTTCTTC.

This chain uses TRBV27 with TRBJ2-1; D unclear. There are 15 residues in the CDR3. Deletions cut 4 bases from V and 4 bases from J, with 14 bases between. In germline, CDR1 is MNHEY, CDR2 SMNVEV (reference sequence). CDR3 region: CASSSFSGAYNEQFF. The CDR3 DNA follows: TGTGCCAGCAGTTCATTCTCCGGAGCTTACAATGAGCAGTTCTTC.

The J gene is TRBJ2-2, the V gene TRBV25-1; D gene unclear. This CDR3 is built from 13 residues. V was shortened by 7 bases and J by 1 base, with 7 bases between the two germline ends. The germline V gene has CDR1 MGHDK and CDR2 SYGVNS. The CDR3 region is CASNPGNTGELFF. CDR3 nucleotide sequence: TGTGCCAGCAACCCAGGGAACACCGGGGAGCTGTTTTTT.

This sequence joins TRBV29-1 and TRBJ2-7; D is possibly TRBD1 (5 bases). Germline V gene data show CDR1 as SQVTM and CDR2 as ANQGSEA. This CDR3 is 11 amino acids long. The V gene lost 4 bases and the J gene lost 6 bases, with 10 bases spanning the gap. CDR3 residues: CSVGGVGEQYF. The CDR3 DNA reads TGCAGCGTTGGGGGCGTCGGCGAGCAGTACTTC.

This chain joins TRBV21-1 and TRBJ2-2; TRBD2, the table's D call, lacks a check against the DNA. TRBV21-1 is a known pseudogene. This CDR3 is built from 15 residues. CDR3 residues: CASLRPAGGPGELFF. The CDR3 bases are TGTGCCAGCCTCAGACCAGCGGGAGGGCCCGGGGAGCTGTTTTTT.

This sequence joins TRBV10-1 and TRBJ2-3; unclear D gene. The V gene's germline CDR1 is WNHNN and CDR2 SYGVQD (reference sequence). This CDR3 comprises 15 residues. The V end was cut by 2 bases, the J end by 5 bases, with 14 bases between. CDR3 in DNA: TGCGCCAGCAGTGAGGATCCCCAGAGATTAGATACGCAGTATTTT. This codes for CASSEDPQRLDTQYF.

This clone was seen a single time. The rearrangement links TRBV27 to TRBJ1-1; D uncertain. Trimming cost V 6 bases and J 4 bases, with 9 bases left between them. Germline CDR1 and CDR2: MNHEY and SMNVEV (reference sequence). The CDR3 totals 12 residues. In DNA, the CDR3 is TGTGCCAGCAGGCGCCTGGGCACTGAAGCTTTCTTT. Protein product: CASRRLGTEAFF.

For the CDR3, the DNA is TGTGCCAGCAAACTACAGGGAGAGCAGTACTTC. As protein: CASKLQGEQYF. The V gene is TRBV14, the J gene TRBJ2-7; maybe TRBD1 (6 bases). The V end lost 7 bases, the J end lost 7 bases, and 11 bases lay between the germline ends. This CDR3 comprises 11 residues. The germline V gene encodes CDR1 SGHDN and CDR2 FVKESK.

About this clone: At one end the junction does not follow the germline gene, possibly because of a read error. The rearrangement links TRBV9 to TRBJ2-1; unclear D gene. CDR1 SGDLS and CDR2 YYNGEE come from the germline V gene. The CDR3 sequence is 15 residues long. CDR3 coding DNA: TGTGCCAGCAGCGTAGAGATTAGCTCCCACAATGAGCAGTTCTTC. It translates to CASSVEISSHNEQFF.

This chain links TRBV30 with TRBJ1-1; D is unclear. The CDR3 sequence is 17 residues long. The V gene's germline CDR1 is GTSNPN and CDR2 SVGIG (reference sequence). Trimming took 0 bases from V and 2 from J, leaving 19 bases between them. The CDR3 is CAWSVPAGFEGNTEAFF. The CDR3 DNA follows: TGTGCCTGGAGTGTCCCGGCGGGGTTTGAGGGTAACACTGAAGCTTTCTTT.

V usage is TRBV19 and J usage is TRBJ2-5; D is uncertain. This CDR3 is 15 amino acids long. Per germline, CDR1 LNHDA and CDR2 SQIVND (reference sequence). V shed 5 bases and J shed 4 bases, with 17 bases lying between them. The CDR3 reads CASSLVFPDGETQYF. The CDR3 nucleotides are TGTGCCAGTAGTCTCGTGTTCCCCGACGGAGAGACCCAGTACTTC.

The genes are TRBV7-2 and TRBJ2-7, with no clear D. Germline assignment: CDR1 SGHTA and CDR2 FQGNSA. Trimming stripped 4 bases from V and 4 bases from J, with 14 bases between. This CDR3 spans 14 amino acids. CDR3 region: CASSSVVRGYEQYF. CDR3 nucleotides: TGTGCCAGCAGCTCCGTGGTTCGTGGATACGAGCAGTACTTC.

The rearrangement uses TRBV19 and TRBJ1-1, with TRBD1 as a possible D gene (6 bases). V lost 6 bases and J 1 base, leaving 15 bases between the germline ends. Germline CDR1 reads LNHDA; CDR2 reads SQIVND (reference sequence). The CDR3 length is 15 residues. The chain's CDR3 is CASRPRQAQNTEAFF. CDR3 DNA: TGTGCCAGTAGACCCAGACAGGCTCAGAACACTGAAGCTTTCTTT.

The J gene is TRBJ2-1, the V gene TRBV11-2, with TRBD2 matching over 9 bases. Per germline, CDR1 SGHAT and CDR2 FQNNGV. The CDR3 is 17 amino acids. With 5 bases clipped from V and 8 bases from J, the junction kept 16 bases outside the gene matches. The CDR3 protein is CASSAINSGLAGDEQFF. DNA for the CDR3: TGTGCCAGCAGCGCAATTAATTCGGGACTAGCTGGCGATGAGCAGTTCTTC. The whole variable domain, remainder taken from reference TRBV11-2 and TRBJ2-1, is EAGVAQSPRYKIIEKRQSVAFWCNPISGHATLYWYQQILGQGPKLLIQFQNNGVVDDSQLPKDRFSAERLKGVDSTLKIQPAKLEDSAVYLCASSAINSGLAGDEQFFGPGTRLTVL.

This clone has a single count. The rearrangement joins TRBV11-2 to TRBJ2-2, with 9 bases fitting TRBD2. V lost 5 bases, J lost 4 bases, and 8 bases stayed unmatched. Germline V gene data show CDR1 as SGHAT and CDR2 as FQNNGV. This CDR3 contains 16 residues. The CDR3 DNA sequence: TGTGCCAGCAGCCGCGTAGCGGGAGCCGGCACCGGGGAGCTGTTTTTT. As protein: CASSRVAGAGTGELFF.

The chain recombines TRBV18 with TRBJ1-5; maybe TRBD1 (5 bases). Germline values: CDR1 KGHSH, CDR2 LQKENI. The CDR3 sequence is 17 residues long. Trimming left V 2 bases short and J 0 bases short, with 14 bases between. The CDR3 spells CASSPIRQRGSNQPQHF. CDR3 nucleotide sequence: TGTGCCAGCTCACCAATTAGGCAGAGGGGTAGCAATCAGCCCCAGCATTTT.

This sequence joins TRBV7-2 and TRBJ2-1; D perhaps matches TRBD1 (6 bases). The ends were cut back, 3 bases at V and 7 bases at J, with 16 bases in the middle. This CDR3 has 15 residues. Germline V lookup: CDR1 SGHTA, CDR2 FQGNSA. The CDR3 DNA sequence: TGTGCCAGCAGCTTGATACAGGGAAGGTTTAATGAGCAGTTCTTC. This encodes CASSLIQGRFNEQFF. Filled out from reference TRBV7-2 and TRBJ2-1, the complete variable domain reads GAGVSQSPSNKVTEKGKDVELRCDPISGHTALYWYRQSLGQGLEFLIYFQGNSAPDKSGLPSDRFSAERTGGSVSTLTIQRTQQEDSAVYLCASSLIQGRFNEQFFGPGTRLTVL.

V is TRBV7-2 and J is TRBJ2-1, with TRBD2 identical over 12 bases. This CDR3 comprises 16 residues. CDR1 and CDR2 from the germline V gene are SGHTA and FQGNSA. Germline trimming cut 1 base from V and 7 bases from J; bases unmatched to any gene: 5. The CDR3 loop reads CASSLGGLAGNNEQFF. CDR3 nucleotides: TGTGCCAGCAGCTTAGGCGGACTAGCGGGAAATAATGAGCAGTTCTTC.

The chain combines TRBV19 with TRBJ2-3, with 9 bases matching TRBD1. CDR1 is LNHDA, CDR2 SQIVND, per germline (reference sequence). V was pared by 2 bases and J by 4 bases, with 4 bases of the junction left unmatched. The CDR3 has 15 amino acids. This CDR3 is CASSISGTGPDTQYF. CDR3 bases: TGTGCCAGTAGTATATCCGGGACAGGGCCAGATACGCAGTATTTT.

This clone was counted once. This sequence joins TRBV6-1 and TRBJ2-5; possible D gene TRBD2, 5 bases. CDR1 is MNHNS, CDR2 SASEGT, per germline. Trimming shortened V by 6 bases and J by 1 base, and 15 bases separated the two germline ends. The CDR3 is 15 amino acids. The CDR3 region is CASSRTQTVQETQYF. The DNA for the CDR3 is TGTGCCAGCAGCCGGACTCAGACTGTCCAAGAGACCCAGTACTTC.

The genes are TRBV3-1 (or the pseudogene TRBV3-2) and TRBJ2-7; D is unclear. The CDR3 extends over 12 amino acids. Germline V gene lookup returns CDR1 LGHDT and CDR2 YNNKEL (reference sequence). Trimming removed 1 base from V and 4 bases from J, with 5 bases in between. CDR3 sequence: CASSQGPYEQYF. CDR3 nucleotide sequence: TGTGCCAGCAGCCAAGGGCCTTACGAGCAGTACTTC.

CDR3 coding DNA: TGTGCCAGCGTTTTTGCGGGGGCGAACACCGGGGAGCTGTTTTTT. Amino acids: CASVFAGANTGELFF. This chain joins TRBV7-2 and TRBJ2-2, with 7 bases that match TRBD2. CDR3 size: 15 residues. The trim removed 8 bases at V and 0 bases at J, leaving 6 bases unmatched. CDR1 and CDR2 from the germline V gene are SGHTA and FQGNSA.